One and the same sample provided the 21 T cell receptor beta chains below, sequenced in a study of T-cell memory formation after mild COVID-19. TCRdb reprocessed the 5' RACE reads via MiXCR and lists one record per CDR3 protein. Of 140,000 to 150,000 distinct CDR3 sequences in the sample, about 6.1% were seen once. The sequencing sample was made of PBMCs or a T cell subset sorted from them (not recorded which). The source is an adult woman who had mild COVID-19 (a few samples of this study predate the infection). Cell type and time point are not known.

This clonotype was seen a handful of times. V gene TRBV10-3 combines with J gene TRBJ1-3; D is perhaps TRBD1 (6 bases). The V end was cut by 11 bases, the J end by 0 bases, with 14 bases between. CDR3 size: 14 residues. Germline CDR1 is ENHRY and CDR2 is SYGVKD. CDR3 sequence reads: CASGGRSSGNTIYF. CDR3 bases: TGTGCCTCCGGGGGCAGGAGCTCTGGAAACACCATATATTTT.

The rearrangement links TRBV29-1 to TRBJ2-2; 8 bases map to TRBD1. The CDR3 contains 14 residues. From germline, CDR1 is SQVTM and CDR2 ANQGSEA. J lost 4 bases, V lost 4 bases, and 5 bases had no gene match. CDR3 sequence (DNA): TGCAGCGTTGCGGACAGGGCTTTCACCGGGGAGCTGTTTTTT. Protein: CSVADRAFTGELFF.

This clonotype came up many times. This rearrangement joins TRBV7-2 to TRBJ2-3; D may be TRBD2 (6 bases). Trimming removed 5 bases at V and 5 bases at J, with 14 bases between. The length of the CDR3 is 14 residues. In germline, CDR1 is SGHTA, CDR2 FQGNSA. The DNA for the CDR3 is TGTGCCAGCAGCCCACGTCCGGGAGAAGATACGCAGTATTTT. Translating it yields CASSPRPGEDTQYF. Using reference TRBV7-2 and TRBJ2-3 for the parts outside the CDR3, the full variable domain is GAGVSQSPSNKVTEKGKDVELRCDPISGHTALYWYRQSLGQGLEFLIYFQGNSAPDKSGLPSDRFSAERTGGSVSTLTIQRTQQEDSAVYLCASSPRPGEDTQYFGPGTRLTVL.

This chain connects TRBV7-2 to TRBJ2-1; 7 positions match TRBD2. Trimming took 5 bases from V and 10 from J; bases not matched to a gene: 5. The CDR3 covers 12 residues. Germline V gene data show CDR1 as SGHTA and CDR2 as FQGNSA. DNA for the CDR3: TGTGCCAGCAGCATGACTAGCCTCGAGCAGTTCTTC. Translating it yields CASSMTSLEQFF.

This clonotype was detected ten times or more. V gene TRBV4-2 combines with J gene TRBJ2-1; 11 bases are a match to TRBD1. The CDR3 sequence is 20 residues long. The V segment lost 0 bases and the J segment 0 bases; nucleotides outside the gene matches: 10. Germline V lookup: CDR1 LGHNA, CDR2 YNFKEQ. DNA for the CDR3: TGTGCCAGCAGCCAAGAAGGGACAGGGGGGATAGCGAGCTCCTACAATGAGCAGTTCTTC. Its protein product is CASSQEGTGGIASSYNEQFF.

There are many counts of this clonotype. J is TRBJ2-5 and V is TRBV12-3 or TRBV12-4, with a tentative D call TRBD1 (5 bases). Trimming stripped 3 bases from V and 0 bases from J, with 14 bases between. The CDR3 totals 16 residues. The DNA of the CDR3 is TGTGCCAGCAGTTTCTCCGTACGCAGGGACCAAGAGACCCAGTACTTC. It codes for CASSFSVRRDQETQYF.

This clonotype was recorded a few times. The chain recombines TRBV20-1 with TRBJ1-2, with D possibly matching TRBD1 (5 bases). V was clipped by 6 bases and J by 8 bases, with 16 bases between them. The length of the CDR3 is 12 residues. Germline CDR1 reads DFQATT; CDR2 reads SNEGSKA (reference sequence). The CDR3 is CSAKETVVGYTF. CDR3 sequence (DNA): TGCAGTGCCAAAGAGACAGTGGTAGGCTACACCTTC.

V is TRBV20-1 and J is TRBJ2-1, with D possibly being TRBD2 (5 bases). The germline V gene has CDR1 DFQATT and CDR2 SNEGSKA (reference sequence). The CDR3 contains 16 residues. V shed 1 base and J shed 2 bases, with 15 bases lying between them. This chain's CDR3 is CSARVVLLGTYNEQFF. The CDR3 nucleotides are TGCAGTGCTAGAGTAGTCCTACTAGGGACCTACAATGAGCAGTTCTTC.

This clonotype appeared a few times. The CDR3 spells CASSLGVGQWNSPLHF. The CDR3, as DNA: TGTGCCAGCAGCTTAGGGGTAGGACAGTGGAATTCACCCCTCCACTTT. The V call is TRBV7-2, the J call TRBJ1-6; D may be TRBD1 (6 bases). CDR1 and CDR2 (germline): SGHTA, FQGNSA. Trimming took off 1 base at V and 7 bases at J, with 14 bases between the two ends. CDR3 length equals 16 residues.

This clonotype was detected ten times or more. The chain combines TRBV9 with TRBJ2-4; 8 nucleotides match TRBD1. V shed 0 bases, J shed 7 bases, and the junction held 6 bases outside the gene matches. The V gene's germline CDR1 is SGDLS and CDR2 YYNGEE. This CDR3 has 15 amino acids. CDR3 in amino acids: CASSVEGQGRNIQYF. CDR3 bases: TGTGCCAGCAGCGTAGAAGGACAGGGACGGAACATTCAGTACTTC.

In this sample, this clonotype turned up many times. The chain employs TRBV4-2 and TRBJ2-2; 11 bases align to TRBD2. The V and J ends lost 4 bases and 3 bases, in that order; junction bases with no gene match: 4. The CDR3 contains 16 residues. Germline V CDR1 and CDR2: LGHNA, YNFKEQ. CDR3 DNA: TGTGCCAGCAGCCCTTATAGCGGGAGGGACACCGGGGAGCTGTTTTTT. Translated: CASSPYSGRDTGELFF.

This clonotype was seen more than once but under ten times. The CDR3 spells CASSYPDGRSYNEQFF. The CDR3 coding sequence is TGTGCCAGCAGTTATCCGGACGGCCGCTCCTACAATGAGCAGTTCTTC. V gene TRBV6-6 combines with J gene TRBJ2-1; D is unclear. This CDR3 comprises 16 residues. Germline V CDR1 and CDR2: MNHNY, SVGAGI (reference sequence). Trimming took off 3 bases at V and 0 bases at J, with 12 bases between the two ends.

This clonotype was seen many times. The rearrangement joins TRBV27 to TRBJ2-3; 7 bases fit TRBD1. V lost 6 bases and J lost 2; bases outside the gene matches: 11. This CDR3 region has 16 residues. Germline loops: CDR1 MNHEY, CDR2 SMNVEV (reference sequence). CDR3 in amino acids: CASRAQQGKHTDTQYF. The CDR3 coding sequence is TGTGCCAGCAGGGCCCAACAGGGGAAGCACACAGATACGCAGTATTTT.

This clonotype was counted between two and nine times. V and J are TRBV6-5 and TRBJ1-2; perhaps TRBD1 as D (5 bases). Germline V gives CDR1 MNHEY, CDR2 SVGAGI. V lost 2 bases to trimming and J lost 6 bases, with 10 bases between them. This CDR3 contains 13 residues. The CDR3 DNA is TGTGCCAGCAGTTACGGCCAGGGACATGGCTACACCTTC. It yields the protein CASSYGQGHGYTF.

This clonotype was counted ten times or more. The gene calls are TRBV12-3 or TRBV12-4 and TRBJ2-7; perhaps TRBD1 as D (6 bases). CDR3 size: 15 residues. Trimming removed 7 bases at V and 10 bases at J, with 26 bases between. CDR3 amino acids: CASTINLGGVLGQYF. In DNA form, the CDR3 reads TGTGCCAGCACCATAAACTTAGGGGGAGTTTTGGGTCAGTACTTC.

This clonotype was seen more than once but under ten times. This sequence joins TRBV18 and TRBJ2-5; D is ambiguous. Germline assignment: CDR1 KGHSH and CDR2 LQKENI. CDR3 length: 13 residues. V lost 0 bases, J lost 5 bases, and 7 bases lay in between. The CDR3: CASSPPARETQYF. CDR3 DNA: TGTGCCAGCTCACCACCGGCGAGGGAGACCCAGTACTTC. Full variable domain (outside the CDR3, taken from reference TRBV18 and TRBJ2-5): NAGVMQNPRHLVRRRGQEARLRCSPMKGHSHVYWYRQLPEEGLKFMVYLQKENIIDESGMPKERFSAEFPKEGPSILRIQQVVRGDSAAYFCASSPPARETQYFGPGTRLLVL.

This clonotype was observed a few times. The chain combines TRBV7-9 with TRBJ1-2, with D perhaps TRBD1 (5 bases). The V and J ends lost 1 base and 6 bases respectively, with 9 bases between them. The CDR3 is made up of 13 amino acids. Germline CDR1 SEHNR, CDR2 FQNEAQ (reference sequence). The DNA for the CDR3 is TGTGCCAGCAGCTTAGGTTCGGGGGATGGCTACACCTTC. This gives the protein CASSLGSGDGYTF.

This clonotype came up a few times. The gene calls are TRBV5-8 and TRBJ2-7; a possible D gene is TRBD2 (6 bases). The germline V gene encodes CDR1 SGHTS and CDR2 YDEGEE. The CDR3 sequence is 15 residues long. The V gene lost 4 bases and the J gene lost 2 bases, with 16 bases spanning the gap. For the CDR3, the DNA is TGTGCCAGCAGCCCCCTGGAGGGGTTTACCTACGAGCAGTACTTC. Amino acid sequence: CASSPLEGFTYEQYF.

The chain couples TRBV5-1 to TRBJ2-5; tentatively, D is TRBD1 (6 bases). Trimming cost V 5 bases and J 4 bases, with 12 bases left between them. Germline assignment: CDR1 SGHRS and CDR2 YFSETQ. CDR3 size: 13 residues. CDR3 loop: CASRRGIGETQYF. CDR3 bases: TGCGCCAGCAGGAGGGGGATAGGAGAGACCCAGTACTTC.

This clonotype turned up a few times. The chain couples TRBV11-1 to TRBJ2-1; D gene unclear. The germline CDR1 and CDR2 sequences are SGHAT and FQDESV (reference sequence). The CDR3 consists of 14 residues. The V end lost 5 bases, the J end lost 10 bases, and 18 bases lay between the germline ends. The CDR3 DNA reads TGTGCCAGCAGCCAAAATTATAGGACCGGAGAGCAGTTCTTC. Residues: CASSQNYRTGEQFF.

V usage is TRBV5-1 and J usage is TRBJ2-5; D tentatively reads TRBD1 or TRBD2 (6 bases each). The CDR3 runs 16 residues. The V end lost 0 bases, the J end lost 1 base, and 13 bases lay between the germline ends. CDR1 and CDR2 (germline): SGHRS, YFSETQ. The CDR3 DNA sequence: TGCGCCAGCAGCTTGGATTCGGGGGCCCGCCAAGAGACCCAGTACTTC. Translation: CASSLDSGARQETQYF.